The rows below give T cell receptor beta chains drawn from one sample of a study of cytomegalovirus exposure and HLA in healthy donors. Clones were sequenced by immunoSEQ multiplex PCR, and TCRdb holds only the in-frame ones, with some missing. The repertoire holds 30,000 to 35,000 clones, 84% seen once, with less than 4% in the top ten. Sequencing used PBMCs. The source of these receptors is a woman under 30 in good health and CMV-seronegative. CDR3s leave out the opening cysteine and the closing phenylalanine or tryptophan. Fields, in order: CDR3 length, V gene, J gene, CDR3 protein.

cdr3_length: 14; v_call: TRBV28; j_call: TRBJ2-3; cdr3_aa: ASSSHLAGGPLTQY
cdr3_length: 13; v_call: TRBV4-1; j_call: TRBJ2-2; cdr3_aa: ASSQFVANTGELF
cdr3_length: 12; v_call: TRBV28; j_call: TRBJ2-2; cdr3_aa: ASKNRDYTGELF
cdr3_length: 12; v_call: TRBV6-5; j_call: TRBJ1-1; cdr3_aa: ASSYSGGETEAF
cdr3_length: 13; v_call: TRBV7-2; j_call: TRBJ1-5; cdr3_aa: ASSLVGLSLQPQH
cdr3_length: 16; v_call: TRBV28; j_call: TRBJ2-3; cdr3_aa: ASSQSGLAGGISDTQY
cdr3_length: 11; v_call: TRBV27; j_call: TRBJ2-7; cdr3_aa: ASSLPEGHSQY
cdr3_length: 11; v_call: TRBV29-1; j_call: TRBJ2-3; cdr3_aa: SVEGRGADTQY
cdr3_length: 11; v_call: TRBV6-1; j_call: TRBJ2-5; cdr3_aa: ASSEGGQETQY
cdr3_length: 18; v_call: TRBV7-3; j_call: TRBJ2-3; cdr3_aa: ASSPKAEDRGPRNTDTQY
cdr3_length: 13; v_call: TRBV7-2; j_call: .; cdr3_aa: ASSYLAGVSYEQY
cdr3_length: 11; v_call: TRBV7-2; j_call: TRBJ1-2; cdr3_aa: ASSYARLSGYT
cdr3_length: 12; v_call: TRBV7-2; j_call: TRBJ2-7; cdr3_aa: ASSETRTSGEQY
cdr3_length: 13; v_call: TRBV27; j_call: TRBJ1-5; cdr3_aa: ASSPRTGINQPQH